These 21 T cell receptor beta chains share one sample of origin, sequenced in a study of early T cells in non-severe SARS-CoV-2 infection. TCRdb reprocessed the 5' RACE reads with MiXCR, giving one entry per CDR3 protein. Among fewer than 65,000 distinct CDR3 sequences listed, roughly 9.3% were seen once. The material sequenced was whole blood. These receptor sequences come from an adult who was a healthcare worker with PCR-confirmed SARS-CoV-2 infection or an uninfected control (not recorded which).

This chain connects TRBV12-3 or TRBV12-4 to TRBJ1-1; D remains ambiguous. The V end was cut by 6 bases, the J end by 6 bases, with 17 bases between. The length of the CDR3 is 14 residues. The CDR3 region is CASSPDYRGAEAFF. The CDR3 DNA reads TGTGCCAGCAGCCCCGATTACCGGGGAGCTGAAGCTTTCTTT.

This clonotype was counted at least ten times. The chain is built from TRBV5-1 and TRBJ2-1; possibly TRBD2 for D (6 bases). Deletions cut 5 bases from V and 0 bases from J, with 24 bases between. The CDR3 totals 19 residues. The V gene's germline CDR1 is SGHRS and CDR2 YFSETQ. This chain's CDR3 is CASSRSGLRRLSSYNEQFF. CDR3 bases: TGCGCCAGCAGTCGGAGCGGACTACGCCGTCTGAGCTCCTACAATGAGCAGTTCTTC.

This rearrangement joins TRBV28 to TRBJ1-1, with TRBD1 as a possible D gene (6 bases). CDR1 and CDR2 from the germline V gene are MDHEN and SYDVKM. Trimming removed 5 bases from V and 1 base from J, with 11 bases in between. This CDR3 region has 14 residues. As DNA, the CDR3 is TGTGCCAGCAGTATCGGACAGAGGAACACTGAAGCTTTCTTT. Translated: CASSIGQRNTEAFF.

The sample holds many counts of this clonotype. The V gene is TRBV14, the J gene TRBJ1-1; D not certain. The CDR3 length is 16 residues. V was trimmed by 2 bases and J by 1 base, leaving 14 bases between them. CDR1 is SGHDN, CDR2 FVKESK, per germline. DNA of the CDR3: TGTGCCAGCAGCCAACGGGCCCTAAGAGAGAACACTGAAGCTTTCTTT. Its protein is CASSQRALRENTEAFF.

In its sample, this clonotype was seen many times. The gene calls are TRBV3-1 and TRBJ2-5, with unresolved D. The V end lost 0 bases, the J end lost 4 bases, and 6 bases lay between the germline ends. Germline values: CDR1 LGHDT, CDR2 YNNKEL (reference sequence). The CDR3 has 13 amino acids. CDR3 amino acids: CASSQDVIETQYF. The CDR3 nucleotides are TGTGCCAGCAGCCAAGATGTAATAGAGACCCAGTACTTC.

CDR3 amino acids: CASSRNGMEAFF. In DNA form, the CDR3 reads TGTGCCAGCAGTCGGAACGGGATGGAAGCTTTCTTT. The rearrangement links TRBV6-2 or TRBV6-3 to TRBJ1-1; no clear D. Germline V gives CDR1 MNHEY, CDR2 SVGEGT. This CDR3 comprises 12 residues. The V end lost 5 bases, the J end lost 8 bases, and 12 bases lay between the germline ends.

This clonotype was seen many times. This chain uses TRBV29-1 with TRBJ1-5; 8 bases are a match to TRBD1. V gave up 7 bases and J gave up 2 bases; unmatched junction bases: 4. CDR3 length: 13 residues. Germline values: CDR1 SQVTM, CDR2 ANQGSEA. The chain's CDR3 is CSAGGQGNQPQHF. The CDR3 coding sequence is TGCAGCGCCGGGGGACAGGGCAATCAGCCCCAGCATTTT.

This clonotype was counted many times. This rearrangement joins TRBV28 to TRBJ1-1, with D maybe TRBD1 (6 bases). The V and J ends lost 4 bases and 0 bases respectively, with 21 bases between them. The CDR3 loop spans 18 amino acids. In germline, CDR1 is MDHEN, CDR2 SYDVKM. The CDR3 loop reads CASSSTTGFWGLNTEAFF. CDR3 bases: TGTGCCAGCAGTTCTACAACCGGGTTTTGGGGGCTGAACACTGAAGCTTTCTTT. The complete variable domain, with remaining parts taken from reference TRBV28 and TRBJ1-1, reads DVKVTQSSRYLVKRTGEKVFLECVQDMDHENMFWYRQDPGLGLRLIYFSYDVKMKEKGDIPEGYSVSREKKERFSLILESASTNQTSMYLCASSSTTGFWGLNTEAFFGQGTRLTVV.

At least ten counts were recorded for this clonotype. The genes are TRBV5-1 and TRBJ2-3, with D perhaps given as TRBD1 or TRBD2 (5 bases each). There are 14 residues in the CDR3. Trimming shortened V by 3 bases and J by 3 bases, and 11 bases separated the two germline ends. Germline loops: CDR1 SGHRS, CDR2 YFSETQ. For the CDR3, the DNA is TGCGCCAGCAGCTCGTTGGGGGTTACAGATACGCAGTATTTT. Protein product: CASSSLGVTDTQYF. The variable domain in full, with the rest retrieved from reference TRBV5-1 and TRBJ2-3, is KAGVTQTPRYLIKTRGQQVTLSCSPISGHRSVSWYQQTPGQGLQFLFEYFSETQRNKGNFPGRFSGRQFSNSRSEMNVSTLELGDSALYLCASSSLGVTDTQYFGPGTRLTVL.

This CDR3 reads CASSTNGRAYYEQFF. The CDR3 bases are TGTGCCAGCAGTACCAACGGGAGGGCCTATTATGAGCAGTTCTTC. The gene calls are TRBV28 and TRBJ2-1; TRBD2 agrees at 8 bases. After removal of 5 bases from V and 8 bases from J, the junction contained 11 bases not matched to a gene. The CDR3 has 15 residues. The germline CDR1 and CDR2 sequences are MDHEN and SYDVKM.

Ten or more counts support this clonotype. The V and J genes are TRBV11-1 and TRBJ2-1; D unclear. The CDR3 is 12 residues long. CDR1 and CDR2 (germline): SGHAT, FQDESV (reference sequence). Trimming stripped 1 base from V and 5 bases from J, with 3 bases between. CDR3 amino acids: CASSLVNNEQFF. The CDR3 DNA reads as TGTGCCAGCAGCTTAGTAAACAATGAGCAGTTCTTC.

This clonotype was seen a few times. The V call is TRBV7-9, the J call TRBJ1-2, with D perhaps matching TRBD1 (5 bases). Per the germline V gene, CDR1 is SEHNR and CDR2 is FQNEAQ (reference sequence). The CDR3 runs to 14 residues. V was shortened by 6 bases and J by 5 bases, with 16 bases between the two germline ends. The CDR3 sequence is CASSGGGGLYGYTF. CDR3 bases: TGTGCCAGCAGTGGGGGAGGCGGATTATATGGCTACACCTTC.

On this clonotype itself: A read error is possible here, since a much larger clone lies one base away. The chain carries TRBV4-1 and TRBJ1-3, with no clear D. Germline V gene sequence: CDR1 MGHRA, CDR2 YSYEKL. CDR3 size: 13 residues. The CDR3: CASSQRPGNTINF. CDR3 DNA: TGCGCCAGCAGCCAGAGACCTGGAAACACCATAAATTTT.

The V and J genes are TRBV20-1 and TRBJ2-7; the D gene could be TRBD1 or TRBD2 (5 bases each). The length of the CDR3 is 14 residues. From germline, CDR1 is DFQATT and CDR2 SNEGSKA (reference sequence). V was pared by 5 bases and J by 2 bases, with 16 bases between. The DNA for the CDR3 is TGCAGTGCTCGATCCGGGACGGACCCCTACGAGCAGTACTTC. This sequence encodes CSARSGTDPYEQYF.

The chain links TRBV2 to TRBJ1-4, with 11 bases identical to TRBD1. Trimming removed 6 bases from V and 7 bases from J; junction bases left unmatched: 7. Germline-derived CDR1 and CDR2 are SNHLY and FYNNEI. The CDR3 is 15 amino acids. The CDR3 sequence: CASSSTGTGGEKLFF. The CDR3 DNA sequence: TGTGCCAGCAGCTCTACCGGGACAGGGGGTGAAAAACTGTTTTTT.

In this sample, this clonotype turned up many times. V usage is TRBV27 and J usage is TRBJ2-1; unclear D gene. The CDR3 has 16 amino acids. Per germline, CDR1 MNHEY and CDR2 SMNVEV (reference sequence). V lost 3 bases to trimming and J lost 0 bases, with 12 bases between them. The DNA for the CDR3 is TGTGCCAGCAGTTTCGGCCCGACGGGCTCCTACAATGAGCAGTTCTTC. As protein: CASSFGPTGSYNEQFF.

This clonotype was observed at least ten times. This chain joins TRBV6-5 and TRBJ2-1; D is ambiguous. The germline gives CDR1 MNHEY, CDR2 SVGAGI. Trimming stripped 6 bases from V and 0 bases from J, with 9 bases between. This CDR3 region has 14 residues. The DNA for the CDR3 is TGTGCCAGCAGCTCGACTCCCTCCTACAATGAGCAGTTCTTC. Its translation: CASSSTPSYNEQFF.

There are many counts of this clonotype. V usage is TRBV4-3 and J usage is TRBJ2-3, with 9 nucleotides matching TRBD2. The CDR3 is 16 amino acids. The V gene's germline CDR1 is LGHNA and CDR2 YSLEER. Germline trimming cut 1 base from V and 4 bases from J; bases unmatched to any gene: 6. The CDR3, as DNA: TGCGCCAGCAGCCAAGGGGTAGCGGGAGTTTCAGATACGCAGTATTTT. It encodes CASSQGVAGVSDTQYF.

The chain has TRBV27 and TRBJ1-5; 7 positions agree with TRBD1. V lost 7 bases to trimming and J lost 5 bases; unmatched junction nucleotides: 5. CDR1 is MNHEY and CDR2 is SMNVEV in the germline V gene (reference sequence). The CDR3 sequence is 13 residues long. CDR3 sequence reads: CASTTGKDQPQHF. The CDR3 DNA is TGTGCCAGCACGACAGGGAAGGATCAGCCCCAGCATTTT.

Ten or more counts support this clonotype. This chain uses TRBV19 with TRBJ2-7; D perhaps matches TRBD1 (7 bases). This CDR3 comprises 14 residues. The V gene lost 6 bases and the J gene lost 2 bases, with 14 bases spanning the gap. Germline V gene sequence: CDR1 LNHDA, CDR2 SQIVND (reference sequence). This chain's CDR3 is CASRPGGRTYEQYF. The CDR3 DNA sequence: TGTGCCAGTAGACCAGGGGGGAGAACCTACGAGCAGTACTTC.

Points on this clonotype: At one end, the junction sequence differs from germline, possibly due to a read error. This chain uses TRBV29-1 with TRBJ2-1; D ambiguous. The CDR3 runs 14 residues. Germline V gives CDR1 SQVTM, CDR2 ANQGSEA. DNA for the CDR3: TGCAGCGTAGCCGGTGGGTCTGCCTACAGTGAGCAGTTCTTC. Its translation: CSVAGGSAYSEQFF.